The rows below give T cell receptor beta chains drawn from one sample of a study of T cell repertoires in ileal Crohn's disease. Sequenced by immunoSEQ multiplex PCR; TCRdb stores in-frame clones only, minus some. The repertoire holds approximately 12,000 clones, with about four fifths as singletons. Sequenced: ileal tissue. Every receptor here comes from an adult with Crohn's disease. The conserved cysteine and the conserved F or W are not part of the CDR3 here.

j_call v_call cdr3_aa
TRBJ2-7 TRBV6-1 ASSERDSPYEQY
TRBJ2-3 TRBV5-1 ASSLQGQGSTDTQY
TRBJ1-2 TRBV7-2 ASSLYRRGRYYGYT
TRBJ2-1 TRBV7-8 ASSLPRYNEQF
TRBJ2-5 TRBV14 ASSPLFGQGKSGETQY
TRBJ2-2 TRBV2 ASSEISGPANTGELF
TRBJ2-7 TRBV7-2 ASSSAGGAYYEQY
TRBJ2-3 TRBV2 ARGGASDTQY
TRBJ2-7 TRBV5-1 ASSLGGQGAGEQY
TRBJ1-1 TRBV6-1 ASNRGQFGTEAF
TRBJ2-1 TRBV12-5 ASGLVPAGASEQF
TRBJ1-1 TRBV7-3 ASSARGTEAF
TRBJ1-2 TRBV5-1 ASSLLYGTGALSGYT
TRBJ2-7 TRBV4-1 ASSQNPQGLSYEQY
TRBJ1-5 TRBV9 ASSPGGNQPQH
TRBJ2-7 TRBV10-3 AISDPGEASYEQY
TRBJ1-5 TRBV19 ASSRRWTGAPSKPQH
TRBJ2-1 TRBV5-4 ASRTGGYEQF
TRBJ2-7 TRBV19 ASTLGGQGTPYEQY
TRBJ2-7 TRBV18 ASSPSLAGDYEQY
TRBJ2-7 TRBV12-5 ASGLKFSAPWASYEQY
TRBJ2-7 TRBV15 ATSLNSYEQY
TRBJ2-3 TRBV2 ASSGEGGTDTQY
TRBJ1-5 TRBV19 ATQNGQGIKGPQH
TRBJ1-2 TRBV20-1 SARIVSYT
TRBJ2-2 TRBV19 AVGQGNTGELF
TRBJ2-3 TRBV29-1 SGDRGGTDTQY
TRBJ2-4 TRBV7-2 ASSLRPQGIGKNIQY
TRBJ2-3 TRBV9 ASSEGVAFPDTQY